This is a list of T cell receptor beta chains from one sample in a study of PD-L1 blockade in urothelial cancer. The method was immunoSEQ multiplex PCR; TCRdb's version includes in-frame clones alone and lacks a portion of them. This table holds 35,000 to 45,000 clones, roughly 90% found once. Specimen: PBMCs, collected around atezolizumab (anti-PD-L1) treatment. All receptors derive from a donor at least 40 years old with urothelial cancer. The CDR3 runs from the conserved cysteine through the conserved F or W. D genes are given only for firm matches. The listing skips clone size in some rows; elsewhere it reads once, few, many or a size class.

>TRBD1|NA|TRBV7-8|TRBJ2-1
CASSPVAGQGHNEQFF
TGTGCCAGCAGCCCAGTAGCGGGACAGGGGCACAATGAGCAGTTCTTC
>NA|NA|TRBV7-3|TRBJ2-3
CASSLEDTQYF
TGTGCCAGCAGCTTGGAGGATACGCAGTATTTT
>TRBD1|NA|TRBV30|TRBJ2-5
CAWAGTGVVTQYF
TGTGCCTGGGCCGGGACAGGGGTTGTGACCCAGTACTTC
>TRBD2|NA|TRBV7-3|TRBJ2-5
CASSPGAGRDQETQYF
TGTGCCAGCAGCCCCGGGGCGGGGAGGGACCAAGAGACCCAGTACTTC
>TRBD2|once|TRBV9|TRBJ2-5
CASSVGLAGGGQETQYF
TGTGCCAGCAGCGTAGGTCTAGCGGGAGGGGGCCAAGAGACCCAGTACTTC
>NA|NA|TRBV21-1|TRBJ1-4
CASSVRQVGEKLFF
TGTGCCAGCAGCGTTAGACAGGTGGGTGAAAAACTGTTTTTT
>NA|NA|TRBV30|TRBJ1-2
CAWSRGGPYGYTF
TGTGCCTGGAGCCGGGGGGGGCCGTATGGCTACACCTTC
>TRBD2|NA|TRBV25-1|TRBJ2-2
CASSSRTSGSTGELFF
TGTGCCAGCTCCTCTCGGACTAGCGGGAGTACCGGGGAGCTGTTTTTT
>TRBD2|NA|TRBV11-2|TRBJ2-4
CASSLGGLAGGKNIQYF
TGTGCCAGCAGCTTAGGGGGACTAGCGGGAGGTAAAAACATTCAGTACTTC
>TRBD1|NA|TRBV7-6|TRBJ2-2
CASSLAGTGSTGELFF
TGTGCCAGCAGCTTAGCGGGGACAGGGAGCACCGGGGAGCTGTTTTTT
>TRBD1|NA|TRBV7-9|TRBJ1-5
CASSLNQQGESNQPQHF
TGTGCCAGCAGCTTAAACCAACAGGGGGAGAGCAATCAGCCCCAGCATTTT
>NA|NA|TRBV19|TRBJ2-7
CASSMGTYLSYEQYF
TGTGCCAGTAGTATGGGGACTTACCTATCCTACGAGCAGTACTTC
>TRBD2|few|TRBV7-2|TRBJ2-7
CASSLRREADEQYF
TGTGCCAGCAGCTTACGGCGGGAGGCGGACGAGCAGTACTTC
>TRBD2|NA|TRBV7-4|TRBJ2-7
CASSPHVELAGVDEQYF
TGTGCCAGCAGCCCGCACGTCGAACTAGCGGGAGTCGACGAGCAGTACTTC
>NA|NA|TRBV5-1|TRBJ1-1
CASSLDRPVTEAFF
TGCGCCAGCAGCTTGGACAGGCCGGTCACTGAAGCTTTCTTT
>TRBD2|NA|TRBV7-3|TRBJ2-3
CASSLRLAGTADTQYF
TGTGCCAGCAGCTTGAGGCTAGCGGGTACCGCAGATACGCAGTATTTT
>TRBD2|NA|TRBV4-2|TRBJ2-2
CASSQDGALAGVGELFF
TGTGCCAGCAGCCAAGATGGGGCACTAGCGGGAGTCGGGGAGCTGTTTTTT
>TRBD1|once|TRBV27|TRBJ2-1
CASSRDSLNEQFF
TGTGCCAGCAGTAGGGACAGCCTCAATGAGCAGTTCTTC
>TRBD1|NA|TRBV2|TRBJ2-5
CASRRTGGVETQYF
TGTGCCAGCAGAAGGACAGGGGGCGTGGAGACCCAGTACTTC
>NA|NA|TRBV7-2|TRBJ2-2
CASSLGAGTGELFF
TGTGCCAGCAGCTTAGGGGCGGGCACCGGGGAGCTGTTTTTT
>NA|NA|TRBV6-1|TRBJ2-5
CASSEGLERRTQYF
TGTGCCAGCAGTGAAGGACTGGAGAGGAGGACCCAGTACTTC
>TRBD2|few|TRBV7-7|TRBJ2-5
CASSFQAGGETQYF
TGTGCTAGCAGCTTCCAAGCGGGAGGAGAGACCCAGTACTTC
>TRBD1|NA|TRBV28|TRBJ2-1
CASSRRGTGYNEQFF
TGTGCCAGCAGCCGTCGCGGGACAGGGTACAATGAGCAGTTCTTC
>NA|NA|TRBV19|TRBJ2-5
CASSIRSRGNQETQYF
TGTGCCAGTAGTATTCGGTCCAGGGGCAACCAAGAGACCCAGTACTTC
>NA|once|TRBV5-1|TRBJ2-3
CASSLVSGTDTQYF
TGCGCCAGCAGCTTGGTTAGCGGCACAGATACGCAGTATTTT
>NA|NA|TRBV28|TRBJ1-2
CASSLASSSGASAYGYTF
TGTGCCAGCAGTTTAGCCTCCTCTTCAGGGGCGAGCGCCTATGGCTACACCTTC
>NA|NA|TRBV4-2|TRBJ1-3
CASSQDSGTTHSGNTIYF
TGTGCCAGCAGCCAAGATAGCGGGACGACTCACTCTGGAAACACCATATATTTT
>TRBD1|NA|TRBV6-5|TRBJ2-7
CASSLNRGTYEQYF
TGTGCCAGCAGCCTCAACAGGGGGACCTACGAGCAGTACTTC
>NA|NA|TRBV9|TRBJ2-5
CASSGQGRRQETQYF
TGTGCCAGCAGCGGGCAGGGGCGGCGCCAAGAGACCCAGTACTTC
>NA|few|TRBV4-3|TRBJ2-2
CASSQDPGYTGELFF
TGCGCCAGCAGCCAAGATCCGGGTTACACCGGGGAGCTGTTTTTT
>TRBD2|once|TRBV7-3|TRBJ2-2
CASSLLTSGNRELFF
TGTGCCAGCAGCTTACTGACTAGCGGGAATAGGGAGCTGTTTTTT
>NA|NA|TRBV5-1|TRBJ2-7
CASSPGHTSSYEQYF
TGCGCCAGCAGCCCCGGACACACGAGCTCCTACGAGCAGTACTTC
>TRBD1|NA|TRBV6-5|TRBJ2-7
CASRHRETGAYEQYF
TGTGCCAGCAGGCACCGCGAAACAGGGGCCTACGAGCAGTACTTC
>NA|NA|TRBV4-1|TRBJ2-7
CASSQGQVLAYEQYF
TGCGCCAGCAGCCAAGGCCAGGTCCTGGCCTACGAGCAGTACTTC
>NA|NA|TRBV12-2|TRBJ2-7
CASRLGGRGERSYEQYF
TGTGCAAGTCGCTTAGGTGGCAGGGGGGAGCGATCCTACGAGCAGTACTTC
>TRBD2|NA|TRBV15|TRBJ2-7
CATSRVQAGAGEQYF
TGTGCCACCAGCAGAGTCCAAGCGGGAGCGGGGGAGCAGTACTTC
>TRBD1|NA|TRBV7-2|TRBJ1-1
CASSSPKTGGVTEAFF
TGTGCCAGCAGCTCGCCCAAGACAGGGGGAGTAACTGAAGCTTTCTTT
>NA|NA|TRBV7-3|TRBJ2-3
CASSLGLNPTDTQYF
TGTGCCAGCAGCTTAGGACTAAATCCCACAGATACGCAGTATTTT
>NA|NA|TRBV7-3|TRBJ2-3
CASSLTAGGGGDTQYF
TGTGCCAGCAGCTTAACCGCCGGGGGAGGGGGAGATACGCAGTATTTT
>TRBD1|once|TRBV28|TRBJ2-7
CASIGRDRAYEQYF
TGTGCCAGCATAGGCCGGGACAGGGCGTACGAGCAGTACTTC
>NA|NA|TRBV14|TRBJ2-7
CASSQLQGPYEQYF
TGTGCCAGCAGCCAACTACAGGGACCCTACGAGCAGTACTTC
>NA|NA|TRBV28|TRBJ2-3
CASTNLPRTDTQYF
TGTGCCAGCACCAATCTCCCTAGGACAGATACGCAGTATTTT
>NA|NA|TRBV4-1|TRBJ2-7
CASSQGGGPNEQYF
TGCGCCAGCAGCCAAGGGGGCGGCCCCAACGAGCAGTACTTC
>TRBD1|once|TRBV2|TRBJ1-4
CASRQGARNEKLFF
TGTGCCAGCAGGCAGGGGGCGCGGAATGAAAAACTGTTTTTT
>TRBD2|NA|TRBV7-3|TRBJ2-7
CASSLLAGGTYEQYF
TGTGCCAGCAGCTTACTAGCGGGAGGGACCTACGAGCAGTACTTC
>TRBD1|NA|TRBV7-6|TRBJ2-7
CASSLNRGGYEQYF
TGTGCCAGCAGCTTAAACAGGGGTGGCTACGAGCAGTACTTC
>TRBD1|NA|TRBV14|TRBJ1-1
CASSQPGTGSGAFF
TGTGCCAGCAGCCAACCCGGGACAGGGAGTGGAGCTTTCTTT
>TRBD2|NA|TRBV27|TRBJ2-2
CASSFARTSGRYTGELFF
TGTGCCAGCAGTTTCGCCCGGACTAGCGGGAGATACACCGGGGAGCTGTTTTTT